Each of the 21 T cell receptor beta chains below was sequenced from the same sample in a study of technical replicates of blood from a handful of donors. TCRdb's table, derived via immunoSEQ multiplex PCR, lists solely in-frame clones and lacks some. Of 45,000 to 60,000 clones in the sample, roughly 90% were seen once. Material for sequencing was PBMCs. The receptors here all came from a human donor in good health. Some clones in this sample may be carry-over from other donors' samples.

This clone was found once. The V and J genes are TRBV6-6 and TRBJ1-5, with 7 bases matching TRBD1. This CDR3 comprises 15 residues. Germline CDR1 and CDR2: MNHNY and SVGAGI (reference sequence). V shed 5 bases, J shed 4 bases, and the junction held 8 bases outside the gene matches. In DNA form, the CDR3 reads TGTGCCAGCAGTAAATTGACAGGGAATAATCAGCCCCAGCATTTT. It yields the protein CASSKLTGNNQPQHF.

The genes are TRBV7-9 and TRBJ1-1; TRBD1 is a possible D gene (5 bases). Germline V gene sequence: CDR1 SEHNR, CDR2 FQNEAQ (reference sequence). Between the trimmed V and J ends, which lost 6 bases and 2 bases, there was a span of 13 bases. The CDR3 contains 14 residues. The CDR3 sequence: CASRNEGANTEAFF. As DNA, the CDR3 is TGTGCCAGCAGGAACGAAGGGGCAAACACTGAAGCTTTCTTT.

The chain joins TRBV5-1 to TRBJ2-3; 9 bases are a match to TRBD2. The CDR3 contains 14 residues. CDR1 is SGHRS, CDR2 YFSETQ, per germline. J lost 6 bases, V lost 4 bases, and 6 bases had no gene match. CDR3 amino acids: CASSRLAEGDTQYF. The CDR3 DNA is TGCGCCAGCAGCCGACTAGCGGAAGGGGATACGCAGTATTTT.

The rearrangement uses TRBV30 and TRBJ2-2; the D gene is possibly TRBD2 (6 bases). The germline V gene has CDR1 GTSNPN and CDR2 SVGIG (reference sequence). The CDR3 is made up of 13 amino acids. V was clipped by 0 bases and J by 6 bases, with 8 bases between them. The CDR3 loop is CAWSVPGAGELFF. CDR3 nucleotide sequence: TGTGCCTGGAGTGTACCGGGAGCCGGGGAGCTGTTTTTT.

The chain uses TRBV20-1 and TRBJ2-7, with D hard to call. Germline V lookup: CDR1 DFQATT, CDR2 SNEGSKA (reference sequence). V lost 4 bases and J lost 3, with 7 bases in between. There are 11 residues in the CDR3. DNA of the CDR3: TGCAGTGCTAACCAGATCTACGAGCAGTACTTC. Its translation is CSANQIYEQYF.

The genes are TRBV12-5 and TRBJ2-7; TRBD1 is a possible D gene (6 bases). CDR3 size: 14 residues. Trimming pared 1 base from V and 6 bases from J, leaving 13 bases between. Germline V lookup: CDR1 LGHNT, CDR2 FRNRAP. CDR3 DNA: TGTGCTAGTGGTTTGGCGGCCGGACAGTCCGAGCAGTACTTC. Translated, it gives CASGLAAGQSEQYF. Variable domain in full (rest from reference TRBV12-5 and TRBJ2-7): DARVTQTPRHKVTEMGQEVTMRCQPILGHNTVFWYRQTMMQGLELLAYFRNRAPLDDSGMPKDRFSAEMPDATLATLKIQPSEPRDSAVYFCASGLAAGQSEQYFGPGTRLTVT.

The gene calls are TRBV5-8 and TRBJ1-6, with a tentative D call TRBD1 (6 bases). This CDR3 spans 15 amino acids. CDR1 and CDR2 from the germline V gene are SGHTS and YDEGEE. V lost 0 bases and J lost 7, with 11 bases in between. CDR3 region: CASSLGQVRNSPLHF. For the CDR3, the DNA is TGTGCCAGCAGCTTGGGACAGGTTCGGAATTCACCCCTCCACTTT.

The V gene is TRBV10-1, the J gene TRBJ2-2; 12 positions match TRBD1. This CDR3 contains 23 residues. V lost 7 bases to trimming and J lost 0 bases; unmatched junction nucleotides: 24. Germline loops: CDR1 WNHNN, CDR2 SYGVQD (reference sequence). The CDR3 loop is CASIARRTEGQGALKSNTGELFF. In DNA form, the CDR3 reads TGCGCCAGCATAGCGAGACGCACCGAGGGACAGGGGGCACTAAAGTCGAACACCGGGGAGCTGTTTTTT.

The gene calls are TRBV5-8 and TRBJ1-1; D is perhaps TRBD1 (5 bases). From germline, CDR1 is SGHTS and CDR2 YDEGEE. Trimming took off 4 bases at V and 3 bases at J, with 16 bases between the two ends. There are 15 residues in the CDR3. CDR3 sequence reads: CASSRWGVGDTEAFF. The CDR3 DNA sequence: TGTGCCAGCAGCCGGTGGGGGGTAGGGGACACTGAAGCTTTCTTT.

This sequence joins TRBV7-8 and TRBJ2-5, with a weak D call TRBD1 (5 bases). This CDR3 is built from 16 residues. Trimming cost V 5 bases and J 5 bases, with 21 bases left between them. CDR1 SGHVS and CDR2 FQNEAQ come from the germline V gene. The CDR3 reads CASSPQGSLGWETQYF. The CDR3 region has the DNA TGTGCCAGCAGCCCGCAGGGCAGCCTTGGTTGGGAGACCCAGTACTTC. Using reference TRBV7-8 and TRBJ2-5 for the parts outside the CDR3, the full variable domain is GAGVSQSPRYKVAKRGQDVALRCDPISGHVSLFWYQQALGQGPEFLTYFQNEAQLDKSGLPSDRFFAERPEGSVSTLKIQRTQQEDSAVYLCASSPQGSLGWETQYFGPGTRLLVL.

The chain uses TRBV18 and TRBJ1-2; D remains unclear. Germline V gene data show CDR1 as KGHSH and CDR2 as LQKENI. This CDR3 spans 13 amino acids. The V end lost 3 bases, the J end lost 7 bases, and 12 bases lay between the germline ends. CDR3: CASSPGERSGYTF. The CDR3 DNA follows: TGTGCCAGCTCACCGGGAGAGAGGAGTGGCTACACCTTC.

The V and J genes are TRBV6-5 and TRBJ1-2, with D perhaps TRBD1 (5 bases). CDR1 and CDR2 from the germline V gene are MNHEY and SVGAGI. The CDR3 is 13 amino acids. V lost 6 bases and J 8 bases, leaving 16 bases between the germline ends. The CDR3 nucleotides read TGTGCCAGCAGCCCCCGGGGGGTTAAGGGCTACACCTTC. Protein product: CASSPRGVKGYTF.

This chain joins TRBV12-5 and TRBJ2-7, with TRBD1 as a possible D gene (5 bases). The V and J ends lost 5 bases and 2 bases respectively, with 7 bases between them. The CDR3 totals 12 residues. The germline gives CDR1 LGHNT, CDR2 FRNRAP. The CDR3 here is CASGRQPYEQYF. The CDR3, as DNA: TGTGCTAGTGGTCGACAGCCCTACGAGCAGTACTTC.

J is TRBJ2-3 and V is TRBV29-1; D might be TRBD1 (5 bases). The CDR3 extends over 14 amino acids. The germline V gene has CDR1 SQVTM and CDR2 ANQGSEA. CDR3 residues: CRAQESTHTSAQYF. CDR3 DNA sequence: TGCAGAGCACAGGAGAGCACCCACACATCGGCGCAGTATTTT.

The rearrangement uses TRBV7-9 and TRBJ2-1, with 11 bases matching TRBD1. Germline V lookup: CDR1 SEHNR, CDR2 FQNEAQ (reference sequence). The J segment lost 4 bases and the V segment lost 6 bases, leaving 5 bases of the junction unmatched. The CDR3 sequence is 15 residues long. CDR3 region: CASSTRDRGYNEQFF. The DNA for the CDR3 is TGTGCCAGCAGTACACGGGACAGGGGGTACAATGAGCAGTTCTTC.

V gene TRBV6-6 combines with J gene TRBJ2-1, with TRBD2 matching over 7 bases. The CDR3 sequence is 15 residues long. The V and J ends lost 2 bases and 6 bases, in that order; junction bases with no gene match: 7. Germline values: CDR1 MNHNY, CDR2 SVGAGI (reference sequence). This CDR3 reads CASSYGLAAPNEQFF. In DNA, the CDR3 is TGTGCCAGCAGTTACGGGCTAGCGGCTCCCAATGAGCAGTTCTTC.

This chain connects TRBV6-1 to TRBJ2-7, with 10 bases aligning to TRBD2. CDR3 length: 16 residues. Germline CDR1 is MNHNS and CDR2 is SASEGT. Losses at the gene ends were 4 bases for V and 2 bases for J; bases not matched to a gene: 8. The CDR3 nucleotides are TGTGCCAGCAGTGGCCTCCTAAGCGGGGGGGCCTACGAGCAGTACTTC. Translating it yields CASSGLLSGGAYEQYF.

This chain links TRBV21-1 with TRBJ2-2; TRBD2 is the table's D call and was not checked against the DNA. TRBV21-1 constitutes a pseudogene. The CDR3 has 17 amino acids. The CDR3 here is CASSKGLRGRNTGELFF. The CDR3 DNA reads TGTGCCAGCAGCAAAGGACTGCGGGGGAGAAACACCGGGGAGCTGTTTTTT.

This clone appeared a single time. The chain joins TRBV10-2 to TRBJ2-2, with 9 bases lining up with TRBD2. V shed 0 bases and J 2 bases; nucleotides not matched to a gene: 10. There are 19 residues in the CDR3. Germline values: CDR1 WSHSY, CDR2 SAAADI. The CDR3: CASSESPLAGWLNTGELFF. CDR3 coding DNA: TGCGCCAGCAGTGAGTCGCCACTAGCGGGTTGGCTTAACACCGGGGAGCTGTTTTTT.

V is TRBV7-3 and J is TRBJ2-2; D not certain. The CDR3 consists of 13 residues. CDR1 and CDR2 (germline): SGHTA, FQGTGA. The germline V and J ends were trimmed by 2 bases and 3 bases, with 4 bases remaining between them. This CDR3 reads CASSLLDTGELFF. The CDR3 nucleotides read TGTGCCAGCAGCTTACTCGACACCGGGGAGCTGTTTTTT.

This clone was recorded once. The chain couples TRBV23-1 to TRBJ2-1, with D uncertain. TRBV23-1 is assigned to the ORF class and has an uncertain function. CDR3 length equals 15 residues. Trimming removed 6 bases at V and 5 bases at J, with 17 bases between. This CDR3 reads CASRRPGPPNNEQFF. The CDR3 DNA reads as TGCGCCAGCAGGAGACCGGGTCCACCCAACAATGAGCAGTTCTTC.